Presented here are 5 T cell receptor beta chains from one specimen sequenced in a study of blood T cell repertoires in COVID-19. Only in-frame clones appear in the TCRdb table, and some are missing; sequencing was by immunoSEQ multiplex PCR. The table shows tens of thousands of clones, with approximately 86% occurring only once. Sequenced sample: peripheral blood. The source of these receptors is a woman aged 70-85 years with active COVID-19.

This sequence joins TRBV27 and TRBJ2-7; TRBD2 aligns across 13 bases. Looked up from germline, CDR1 is MNHEY and CDR2 is SMNVEV (reference sequence). After removal of 2 bases from V and 4 bases from J, the junction contained 2 bases not matched to a gene. CDR3 length: 15 residues. The CDR3 spells CASSLGTSGTYEQYF. As DNA, the CDR3 is TGTGCCAGCAGTTTAGGGACTAGCGGGACGTACGAGCAGTACTTC.

This chain joins TRBV4-1 and TRBJ2-1, with 11 bases matching TRBD2. Germline V lookup: CDR1 MGHRA, CDR2 YSYEKL. CDR3 length equals 17 residues. V shed 0 bases and J 8 bases; nucleotides not matched to a gene: 9. DNA for the CDR3: TGCGCCAGCAGCCAAGAGTCGAGACTAGCGGGAATGTATGAGCAGTTCTTC. Residues: CASSQESRLAGMYEQFF.

The chain recombines TRBV18 with TRBJ1-2; 8 nucleotides line up with TRBD1. The germline V gene has CDR1 KGHSH and CDR2 LQKENI. V was pared by 6 bases and J by 2 bases, with 11 bases of the junction left unmatched. The CDR3 is 16 amino acids. The CDR3 sequence is CASSPGQALLNYGYTF. The DNA of the CDR3 is TGTGCCAGCTCCCCGGGACAGGCCCTCTTAAACTATGGCTACACCTTC.

The chain links TRBV13 to TRBJ2-1; D gene ambiguous. Trimming took 5 bases from V and 5 from J, leaving 22 bases between them. The germline V gene encodes CDR1 PRHDT and CDR2 FYEKMQ (reference sequence). This CDR3 has 17 amino acids. The CDR3 DNA sequence: TGTGCCAGCAGCCCCCGAGTCCGAGACTTACAAAACAATGAGCAGTTCTTC. Translating it yields CASSPRVRDLQNNEQFF.

The genes are TRBV3-1 (or the pseudogene TRBV3-2) and TRBJ2-2, with 11 bases identical to TRBD1. Per germline, CDR1 LGHDT and CDR2 YNNKEL (reference sequence). The V segment lost 4 bases and the J segment 3 bases; nucleotides outside the gene matches: 1. The CDR3 has 15 amino acids. CDR3 loop: CASSRDRGYTGELFF. The CDR3 DNA reads as TGTGCCAGCAGCCGGGACAGGGGGTACACCGGGGAGCTGTTTTTT.